This T cell receptor (beta chain) is drawn from a study of blood T cells in healthy people across ages. CDR3 length: 13 amino acids. Germline loops: CDR1 SEHNR, CDR2 FQNEAQ (reference sequence). The V and J ends lost 4 bases and 5 bases respectively, with 12 bases between them. This clonotype was recorded a few times. What it binds is unknown. Findings and caveats of the study: Unknown donor CMV status possibly confounded expanded clonotype changes. Naive T cell percentage and TCR beta diversity correlated strongly. Researchers judged that diversity estimates from one million T cells fell short of true values.

Through a sample-barcoded 5' primer and a J-beta primer mix, a second PCR was run for roughly 6 to 11 cycles. Every sample gave at least 2.5 million paired-end reads containing CDR3. TCRdb used MiXCR to reprocess the 5' RACE reads, holding one entry per CDR3 protein. This table has some 1.5 million distinct CDR3 sequences, less than 45% appearing once. The chain has TRBV7-9 and TRBJ2-7; TRBD2 might be the D (6 bases). The clonotype comes from a woman aged 18-35 years in good health. Source material: blood. The DNA of the CDR3 is TGTGCCAGCAGCTGGGGAGGAATGGACGAGCAGTACTTC. Protein sequence: CASSWGGMDEQYF.